This TCR beta chain was captured in a study of shared clonotypes between healthy human individuals. General observations from the study: The expectation was that sequencing depth would affect clonotype sharing among donors. Naive subsets generally had larger estimated richness than memory subsets. Naive CD4 clonotype sharing across a handful of donors was around 5.5%.

As regards this clone: The antigen remains undetermined. Other DNA sequences in the sample encode the same CDR3.

A deep-level run was used for the assay. TCRdb's table, derived via immunoSEQ multiplex PCR, lists solely in-frame clones and lacks some. The table has about 1.9 million clones, approximately 92% seen once. Naivety among CD8 cells was defined by CD45RO negativity and positive CCR7 selection, thereby excluding terminally differentiated effector memory CD45RA+ cells. Germline values: CDR1 MDHEN, CDR2 SYDVKM. The V gene lost 1 base and the J gene lost 5 bases, with 11 bases spanning the gap. The CDR3 runs to 14 residues. The chain combines TRBV28 with TRBJ2-5; D tentatively reads TRBD1 or TRBD2 (5 bases each). The sequenced sample was naive CD8+ T cells from PBMCs. The origin of this receptor is a man aged 18 to 29 in good health. Some clones in this sample may be carry-over from other donors' samples. In nucleotides, the CDR3 is TGTGCCAGCAGTTTATTTCGGGGCGGGGAGACCCAGTACTTC. Protein: CASSLFRGGETQYF.